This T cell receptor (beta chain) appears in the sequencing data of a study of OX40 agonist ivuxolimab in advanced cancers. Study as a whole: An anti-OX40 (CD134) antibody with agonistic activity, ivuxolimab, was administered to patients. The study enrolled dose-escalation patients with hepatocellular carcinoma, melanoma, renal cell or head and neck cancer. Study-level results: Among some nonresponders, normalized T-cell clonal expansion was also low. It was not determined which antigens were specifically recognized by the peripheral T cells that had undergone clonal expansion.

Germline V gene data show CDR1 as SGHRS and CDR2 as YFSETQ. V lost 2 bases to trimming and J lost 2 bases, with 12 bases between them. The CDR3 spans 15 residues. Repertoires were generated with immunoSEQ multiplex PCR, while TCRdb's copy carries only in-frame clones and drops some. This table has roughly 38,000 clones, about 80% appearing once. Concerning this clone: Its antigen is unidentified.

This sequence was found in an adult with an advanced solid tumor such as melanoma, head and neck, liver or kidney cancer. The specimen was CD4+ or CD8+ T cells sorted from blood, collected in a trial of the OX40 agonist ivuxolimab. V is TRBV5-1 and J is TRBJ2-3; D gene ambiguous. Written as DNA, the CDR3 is TGCGCCAGCAGCTTTAAAGGCAGCACCACAGATACGCAGTATTTT. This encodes CASSFKGSTTDTQYF.